This TCR beta chain appears in the sequencing data of a study of blood T cell repertoires in COVID-19. Across the study: Sources were T cells, B-cell-depleted T cells, or PBMCs; the material itself was cDNA or gDNA.

Seattle-derived patients entered the study during active infection and were followed longitudinally. Only in-frame clones appear in the TCRdb table, and some are missing; sequencing was by immunoSEQ multiplex PCR. The sample has approximately 270,000 clones, approximately 89% seen once; the top ten hold roughly 6.3%. Germline V gene lookup returns CDR1 MDHEN and CDR2 SYDVKM. The CDR3 has 15 amino acids. Trimming removed 5 bases from V and 10 bases from J; junction bases left unmatched: 13. Source material: peripheral blood. This TCR was sampled from a woman in her 30s with COVID-19, enrolled during active disease. The rearrangement joins TRBV28 to TRBJ2-1, with TRBD1 identical over 8 bases. CDR3 nucleotides: TGTGCCAGCAGTCCCCGGACAGGGCGGGGTGGGGAGCAGTTCTTC. The encoded protein is CASSPRTGRGGEQFF.